Below, 20 T cell receptor beta chains from the same sample are listed, as sequenced in a study of molecular identifiers for immune sequencing clone quantification. TCRdb fed the PCR reads into MiXCR, producing one record per CDR3 protein. The data hold under 800,000 distinct CDR3 sequences, with about 25% observed a single time. Sequenced material: naive CD8+ T cells from blood, with Jurkat cell RNA spiked in. Indicated subset: FACS-sorted CD8+CD4-CCR7+CD45RA+ naive T cells. Receptors originate from a human donor in good health. Some libraries in this study had Jurkat cell RNA spiked in.

This clonotype was observed a handful of times. The V and J genes are TRBV4-1 and TRBJ1-1, with 7 bases lining up with TRBD1. This CDR3 has 17 amino acids. The junction had 12 bases not matched to a gene; V was cut back by 1 base and J by 4 bases. CDR1 MGHRA and CDR2 YSYEKL come from the germline V gene. The CDR3 DNA is TGCGCCAGCAGCCAAGTTGGCCAGGGGGAGTGGGGCACTGAAGCTTTCTTT. This translates into CASSQVGQGEWGTEAFF.

Ten or more counts support this clonotype. The genes are TRBV2 and TRBJ1-5; TRBD1 might be the D (5 bases). This CDR3 region has 14 residues. V lost 5 bases, J lost 8 bases, and 16 bases lay in between. Germline-derived CDR1 and CDR2 are SNHLY and FYNNEI. CDR3 bases: TGTGCCAGCAGTCCAGGGAGCAGCACCGAGCCCCAGCATTTT. This codes for CASSPGSSTEPQHF.

This clonotype was observed many times. The gene calls are TRBV19 and TRBJ2-5, with D possibly matching TRBD1 (5 bases). The CDR3 is 13 amino acids. Germline V gene lookup returns CDR1 LNHDA and CDR2 SQIVND (reference sequence). V gave up 3 bases and J gave up 5 bases, with 10 bases separating them. The CDR3 loop is CASSIAGQETQYF. The CDR3 DNA reads TGTGCCAGTAGTATCGCAGGGCAGGAGACCCAGTACTTC.

The chain has TRBV20-1 and TRBJ2-5; 12 bases match TRBD1. Germline V gene data show CDR1 as DFQATT and CDR2 as SNEGSKA (reference sequence). The J segment lost 9 bases and the V segment lost 2 bases, leaving 10 bases of the junction unmatched. This CDR3 has 15 residues. The CDR3 reads CSARNGTGGRNAQYF. CDR3 DNA sequence: TGCAGTGCTAGAAATGGGACAGGGGGCCGAAACGCCCAGTACTTC.

A note on this clonotype: A much more abundant neighbour one base away suggests this may be a read error. The chain joins TRBV27 to TRBJ2-5, with D maybe TRBD2 (5 bases). Germline V gene sequence: CDR1 MNHEY, CDR2 SMNVEV (reference sequence). The CDR3 has 13 amino acids. CDR3 region: CASSLFGEEPQYF. The CDR3 DNA follows: TGTGCCAGCAGTTTATTCGGGGAAGAGCCCCAGTACTTC.

On this clonotype: The final CDR3 position lacks the conserved phenylalanine or tryptophan, pointing to a likely read error. The rearrangement joins TRBV12-3 or TRBV12-4 to TRBJ1-4; D remains ambiguous. The CDR3 loop spans 14 amino acids. Trimming took off 6 bases at V and 3 bases at J, with 11 bases between the two ends. The CDR3 spells CASSLSDSNEKLFL. In nucleotides, the CDR3 is TGTGCCAGCAGCCTTTCGGACTCTAATGAAAAACTGTTTCTT.

This clonotype was seen many times. The chain has TRBV5-1 and TRBJ2-1; 7 bases line up with TRBD2. Germline trimming cut 5 bases from V and 1 base from J; bases unmatched to any gene: 3. Germline V CDR1 and CDR2: SGHRS, YFSETQ. The CDR3 has 14 amino acids. The CDR3 nucleotides are TGCGCCAGCAGGCCTAGCGGATCCTACAATGAGCAGTTCTTC. It encodes CASRPSGSYNEQFF.

This clonotype was recorded a few times. This chain joins TRBV12-3 or TRBV12-4 and TRBJ2-1; D possibly uses TRBD1 or TRBD2 (5 bases each). This CDR3 contains 18 residues. Trimming removed 5 bases at V and 4 bases at J, with 24 bases between. CDR3 sequence: CASSHPTTNPGRYNEQFF. DNA of the CDR3: TGTGCCAGCAGTCACCCGACCACCAATCCGGGACGGTACAATGAGCAGTTCTTC.

Of note for this clonotype: At one end the junction does not follow the germline gene, possibly because of a read error. CDR3 DNA: TGTGCCAGCAGACAGGGTGGTGAAACTTTCTTT. This sequence encodes CASRQGGETFF. V and J are TRBV5-4 and TRBJ1-1, with D maybe TRBD1 (6 bases). CDR3 length equals 11 residues. CDR1 and CDR2 (germline): SGHNT, YYREEE (reference sequence).

This clonotype was detected many times. The V and J genes are TRBV4-1 and TRBJ2-1; tentative D call: TRBD2 (7 bases). Germline lookup yields CDR1 MGHRA and CDR2 YSYEKL. The CDR3 is 16 amino acids. V was pared by 1 base and J by 6 bases, with 16 bases between. In DNA form, the CDR3 reads TGCGCCAGCAGCCAAGGACGGGGGGCCGGTTCCAATGAGCAGTTCTTC. Translated: CASSQGRGAGSNEQFF.

This clonotype was seen many times. The chain links TRBV2 to TRBJ2-3; tentative D call: TRBD2 (5 bases). CDR1 and CDR2 (germline): SNHLY, FYNNEI. CDR3 length equals 14 residues. V was trimmed by 6 bases and J by 1 base, leaving 11 bases between them. The CDR3 DNA reads as TGTGCCAGCAGGTCACTAGTGGGCACAGATACGCAGTATTTT. This codes for CASRSLVGTDTQYF.

This clonotype was recorded only once. Germline and junction disagree at one end, which may indicate a read error. V gene TRBV15 combines with J gene TRBJ2-1; D not resolved. CDR3 length: 13 residues. Looked up from germline, CDR1 is LNHNV and CDR2 is YYDKDF (reference sequence). The CDR3: CATSSPPVVEQSF. CDR3 DNA: TGTGCCACCAGCTCCCCCCCCGTGGTTGAGCAGTCCTTC.

This clonotype appeared many times. The gene calls are TRBV30 and TRBJ2-3; TRBD1 aligns across 7 bases. This CDR3 has 13 residues. The ends lost 5 bases at V and 4 bases at J; junction bases unmatched: 6. Per the germline V gene, CDR1 is GTSNPN and CDR2 is SVGIG (reference sequence). In DNA form, the CDR3 reads TGTGCCTGGGGACAGGCCTCGCCAGATACGCAGTATTTT. Protein: CAWGQASPDTQYF.

This clonotype was seen many times. The chain joins TRBV9 to TRBJ2-4; no firm D call. V gave up 0 bases and J gave up 0 bases, with 10 bases separating them. Germline V gene data show CDR1 as SGDLS and CDR2 as YYNGEE. The CDR3 spans 16 residues. The CDR3 protein is CASSVGSILAKNIQYF. The CDR3 nucleotides are TGTGCCAGCAGCGTAGGGTCTATACTAGCCAAAAACATTCAGTACTTC.

Only a few counts were recorded for this clonotype. Relative to the germline gene, one junction end is altered; a read error may explain this. The CDR3 loop is CAGSIGTGVGYTF. As DNA, the CDR3 is TGTGCCGGTAGTATAGGGACAGGGGTCGGCTACACCTTC. The J gene is TRBJ1-2, the V gene TRBV19; 10 bases match TRBD1. Germline CDR1 LNHDA, CDR2 SQIVND (reference sequence). The CDR3 runs 13 residues.

This clonotype was counted a few times. The final CDR3 position lacks the conserved phenylalanine or tryptophan, pointing to a likely read error. The chain joins TRBV5-6 to TRBJ2-7; D unresolved. This CDR3 region has 13 residues. Germline assignment: CDR1 SGHDT and CDR2 YYEEEE. The V end was cut by 0 bases, the J end by 1 base, with 5 bases between. The CDR3 coding sequence is TGTGCCAGCAGCTTGGGGGTGTCCTACGAGCAGTACCTC. Protein: CASSLGVSYEQYL.

This clonotype was seen many times. The V gene is TRBV29-1, the J gene TRBJ2-7; TRBD1 matches 8 bases. Trimming cost V 0 bases and J 13 bases; bases outside gene matches: 11. The CDR3 consists of 13 residues. CDR1 and CDR2 (germline): SQVTM, ANQGSEA. The CDR3 loop reads CSVEDPGSRGPYF. CDR3 bases: TGCAGCGTTGAAGATCCGGGGTCCAGGGGGCCCTACTTC.

The genes are TRBV28 and TRBJ2-1, with TRBD1 matching 8 bases. This CDR3 region has 15 residues. CDR1 is MDHEN, CDR2 SYDVKM, per germline. Trimming cost V 7 bases and J 2 bases; bases outside gene matches: 7. This chain's CDR3 is CASTRTGWTYNEQFF. In nucleotides, the CDR3 is TGTGCCAGCACCCGGACAGGGTGGACCTACAATGAGCAGTTCTTC.

The chain couples TRBV28 to TRBJ2-1; 11 bases fit TRBD2. The germline V gene encodes CDR1 MDHEN and CDR2 SYDVKM. This CDR3 region has 15 residues. V lost 3 bases to trimming and J lost 12 bases; unmatched junction nucleotides: 10. CDR3 residues: CASSLGASGRMSQFF. The CDR3 nucleotides are TGTGCCAGCAGTTTGGGGGCTAGCGGGAGGATGTCGCAGTTCTTC.

The rearrangement links TRBV27 to TRBJ2-5; possibly TRBD1 for D (5 bases). This CDR3 has 17 residues. Germline CDR1 reads MNHEY; CDR2 reads SMNVEV (reference sequence). The V gene lost 6 bases and the J gene lost 2 bases, with 22 bases spanning the gap. The CDR3 sequence: CASRETGPLGPQETQYF. The DNA for the CDR3 is TGTGCCAGCAGGGAGACTGGACCCCTGGGGCCTCAAGAGACCCAGTACTTC.